This is a list of T cell receptor beta chains from one sample in a study of CD8 T cells in Susac syndrome. TCRdb itself ran the immunoSEQ multiplex PCR reads through MiXCR, one entry per CDR3 protein. The data contain about 210,000 distinct CDR3 sequences, roughly 96% of them singletons. The sample taken for sequencing was CD4+ T cells from PBMCs. These receptors were taken from a human donor with multiple sclerosis. Both conserved end residues are part of each CDR3. D genes are given only for firm matches. The size entry is marked missing in some rows and otherwise reads once, few, many or a size class.

TRBJ2-7	-	TRBD1	TRBV5-4	CASSLGQGVWEQYF	TGTGCCAGCAGCTTGGGACAGGGCGTGTGGGAGCAGTACTTC
TRBJ2-1	-	-	TRBV20-1	CSAFGDSSYNEQFF	TGCAGTGCTTTTGGGGATAGCTCCTACAATGAGCAGTTCTTC
TRBJ1-4	-	-	TRBV29-1	CSVEPVGGNEKLFF	TGCAGCGTTGAACCCGTCGGGGGGAATGAAAAACTGTTTTTT
TRBJ1-1	-	-	TRBV30	CAWSVLGGRNTEAFF	TGTGCCTGGAGTGTACTCGGGGGGAGGAACACTGAAGCTTTCTTT
TRBJ2-1	-	-	TRBV27	CASSYLRETHNEQFF	TGTGCCAGCAGTTACCTCAGGGAGACCCACAATGAGCAGTTCTTC
TRBJ2-5	-	-	TRBV20-1	CSAPGTPPETQYF	TGCAGTGCTCCCGGGACACCCCCAGAGACCCAGTACTTC
TRBJ1-1	-	-	TRBV3-1	CASSHTWGGTEAFF	TGTGCCAGCAGCCACACATGGGGGGGGACTGAAGCTTTCTTT
TRBJ2-3	few	-	TRBV3-1	CASSRRTDTQYF	TGTGCCAGCAGCCGTCGGACAGATACGCAGTATTTT
TRBJ2-7	-	TRBD2	TRBV7-9	CASSLRTSGSSYEQYF	TGTGCCAGCAGCTTAAGGACTAGCGGGAGCTCCTACGAGCAGTACTTC
TRBJ2-7	-	TRBD2	TRBV20-1	CSASSGSSYEQYF	TGCAGTGCTTCTAGCGGTAGCTCCTACGAGCAGTACTTC
TRBJ1-1	few	-	TRBV6-6	CASTGENTEAFF	TGTGCCAGCACGGGAGAGAACACTGAAGCTTTCTTT
TRBJ2-5	-	-	TRBV20-1	CSARDVKTGRETQYF	TGCAGTGCTAGAGATGTTAAAACAGGGAGGGAGACCCAGTACTTC
TRBJ1-1	-	-	TRBV29-1	CSVGEGDTEAFF	TGCAGCGTTGGGGAGGGGGACACTGAAGCTTTCTTT
TRBJ1-2	-	-	TRBV29-1	CSSGNGPGYTF	TGCAGTTCTGGTAACGGGCCCGGCTACACCTTC